These 16 T cell receptor beta chains were sequenced from one sample in a study of cytomegalovirus exposure and HLA in healthy donors. Primers for the PCR totalled 60 Vbeta and 13 Jbeta. Repertoires were generated with immunoSEQ multiplex PCR, while TCRdb's copy carries only in-frame clones and drops some. The sample holds approximately 95,000 clones, around 80% seen once. Sequencing was performed on PBMCs. The receptor set was obtained from a man in his late teens or twenties in good health and CMV-seropositive.

About this clone: Other DNA sequences in this specimen translate into the identical CDR3. The rearrangement uses TRBV18 and TRBJ2-5; tentatively, D is TRBD1 (5 bases). There are 13 residues in the CDR3. The germline V and J ends were trimmed by 3 bases and 2 bases, with 7 bases remaining between them. Germline CDR1 KGHSH, CDR2 LQKENI. The CDR3 DNA is TGTGCCAGCTCACCGGGGCTACAAGAGACCCAGTACTTC. Translated: CASSPGLQETQYF. Full variable domain (remainder filled in from reference TRBV18 and TRBJ2-5): NAGVMQNPRHLVRRRGQEARLRCSPMKGHSHVYWYRQLPEEGLKFMVYLQKENIIDESGMPKERFSAEFPKEGPSILRIQQVVRGDSAAYFCASSPGLQETQYFGPGTRLLVL.

This clone showed up just once. The chain combines TRBV18 with TRBJ1-3; a weak D match, TRBD1 (6 bases). This CDR3 region has 17 residues. Germline V gene data show CDR1 as KGHSH and CDR2 as LQKENI. Trimming left V 2 bases short and J 0 bases short, with 14 bases between. CDR3 region: CASSPGTGTFSGNTIYF. The CDR3 bases are TGTGCCAGCTCACCAGGAACAGGGACGTTCTCTGGAAACACCATATATTTT.

For this clone: This sample includes further DNA sequences coding for the same CDR3. The gene calls are TRBV7-6 and TRBJ1-4; TRBD1 aligns across 7 bases. The CDR3 has 11 amino acids. V shed 5 bases, J shed 14 bases, and the junction held 5 bases outside the gene matches. CDR1 and CDR2 (germline): SGHVS, FNYEAQ. The CDR3 protein is CASSQGGKLFF. In DNA, the CDR3 is TGTGCCAGCAGCCAGGGGGGAAAGCTGTTTTTT.

V gene TRBV7-8 combines with J gene TRBJ2-3; weak D call: TRBD2 (6 bases). Trimming removed 5 bases from V and 8 bases from J, with 20 bases in between. CDR1 and CDR2 (germline): SGHVS, FQNEAQ. The CDR3 spans 15 residues. The CDR3 spells CASSVPRGGVGTQYF. CDR3 nucleotide sequence: TGTGCCAGCAGCGTGCCTAGAGGAGGGGTGGGTACGCAGTATTTT.

The rearrangement links TRBV5-1 to TRBJ2-5; D remains ambiguous. Germline-derived CDR1 and CDR2 are SGHRS and YFSETQ. The CDR3 length is 13 residues. V was pared by 0 bases and J by 5 bases, with 8 bases between. Here the CDR3 reads CASSLAGSETQYF. CDR3 bases: TGCGCCAGCAGCTTGGCTGGCAGTGAGACCCAGTACTTC.

The chain recombines TRBV28 with TRBJ2-3, with TRBD2 identical over 11 bases. Germline V gene data show CDR1 as MDHEN and CDR2 as SYDVKM. This CDR3 has 17 amino acids. V lost 3 bases and J lost 5; bases outside the gene matches: 10. CDR3 sequence reads: CASSLSGETSGGDTQYF. CDR3 DNA sequence: TGTGCCAGCAGTTTGTCAGGGGAAACTAGCGGGGGAGATACGCAGTATTTT.

The chain is built from TRBV27 and TRBJ2-2; no clear D gene. Per germline, CDR1 MNHEY and CDR2 SMNVEV (reference sequence). This CDR3 spans 13 amino acids. Trimming removed 3 bases at V and 5 bases at J, with 7 bases between. The CDR3 DNA follows: TGTGCCAGCAGTTTTTCGGGTACCGGGGAGCTGTTTTTT. Translating gives CASSFSGTGELFF.

J is TRBJ2-3 and V is TRBV4-1; possible D gene TRBD1, 5 bases. V was cut by 6 bases and J by 4 bases, with 17 bases left in between. The CDR3 has 15 residues. Germline V CDR1 and CDR2: MGHRA, YSYEKL. CDR3 sequence (DNA): TGCGCCAGCAGTCCAGGGCTTGGGCTTTCAGATACGCAGTATTTT. Encoded protein: CASSPGLGLSDTQYF.

The chain has TRBV2 and TRBJ1-2; TRBD1 might be the D (5 bases). Germline CDR1 SNHLY, CDR2 FYNNEI. This CDR3 region has 14 residues. Trimming removed 3 bases from V and 6 bases from J, with 14 bases in between. The CDR3 DNA reads as TGTGCCAGCAGTGAGGTTCGACAGATCCATGGCTACACCTTC. Protein: CASSEVRQIHGYTF.

The table lists this clone with a few counts. CDR3 nucleotides: TGTGCCAGCAGCCCCTCCCAGGCCGGGGAGCTGTTTTTT. Protein sequence: CASSPSQAGELFF. The V and J genes are TRBV7-3 and TRBJ2-2, with D uncertain. Germline CDR1 and CDR2: SGHTA and FQGTGA. This CDR3 region has 13 residues. Trimming pared 5 bases from V and 6 bases from J, leaving 10 bases between.

The chain carries TRBV27 and TRBJ1-6; D unclear. There are 14 residues in the CDR3. V shed 1 base and J shed 7 bases, with 8 bases lying between them. Germline V lookup: CDR1 MNHEY, CDR2 SMNVEV (reference sequence). The CDR3 coding sequence is TGTGCCAGCAGTTTATACGGACTCAATTCACCCCTCCACTTT. Residues: CASSLYGLNSPLHF.

CDR3 DNA: TGCGCCAGCAGCTTGGTCGGCGGCGATTACGAGCAGTACTTC. As protein: CASSLVGGDYEQYF. The chain links TRBV5-1 to TRBJ2-7, with D hard to call. Germline CDR1 SGHRS, CDR2 YFSETQ. V gave up 0 bases and J gave up 4 bases, with 11 bases separating them. The CDR3 is 14 amino acids.

The V gene is TRBV4-1, the J gene TRBJ2-2; TRBD2 matches at 12 bases. This CDR3 is built from 16 residues. Looked up from germline, CDR1 is MGHRA and CDR2 is YSYEKL. Unmatched junction bases numbered 3, after V lost 3 bases and J lost 4 bases. CDR3 bases: TGCGCCAGCAGCCACCGACTAGCGGGGGTCACCGGGGAGCTGTTTTTT. It yields the protein CASSHRLAGVTGELFF.

This clone was detected a few times. The chain is built from TRBV25-1 and TRBJ2-7; possibly TRBD1 for D (6 bases). Between the trimmed V and J ends, which lost 9 bases and 1 base, there was a span of 16 bases. Germline V gives CDR1 MGHDK, CDR2 SYGVNS. The CDR3 runs to 14 residues. This chain's CDR3 is CASSLTGISYEQYF. The CDR3 coding sequence is TGTGCCAGTTCCTTGACAGGTATTTCCTACGAGCAGTACTTC.

J is TRBJ1-1 and V is TRBV4-2, with no clear D. Germline V gives CDR1 LGHNA, CDR2 YNFKEQ. This CDR3 comprises 16 residues. V was shortened by 3 bases and J by 3 bases, with 17 bases between the two germline ends. CDR3 in amino acids: CASSQSKGIGDTEAFF. As DNA, the CDR3 is TGTGCCAGCAGCCAGAGCAAAGGCATCGGGGACACTGAAGCTTTCTTT.

This clone was observed a handful of times. The likely explanation is a read error, given a far larger clone one base away. Other DNA sequences of this sample code for an identical CDR3. The chain is built from TRBV13 and TRBJ2-2; possible D gene TRBD2, 7 bases. Trimming removed 5 bases from V and 6 bases from J, with 19 bases in between. Germline values: CDR1 PRHDT, CDR2 FYEKMQ (reference sequence). The CDR3 extends over 16 amino acids. CDR3 protein: CASSRGAPVRSGELFF. DNA of the CDR3: TGTGCCAGCAGCCGGGGGGCCCCTGTGCGGTCCGGGGAGCTGTTTTTT.